This TCR beta chain was identified in a study of beta chain features in type 1 diabetes. Trimming took 3 bases from V and 7 from J; bases not matched to a gene: 5. The CDR3 is made up of 15 amino acids. From germline, CDR1 is LGHNA and CDR2 YNFKEQ. Every isolated RNA sample was fully reverse transcribed, so sequencing captured expressed TCRB transcripts. Measured with immunoSEQ multiplex PCR; TCRdb has only the in-frame clones, and not every one. The table records over 700,000 clones, roughly 16% of them present only once. Purity exceeding 95% was reached by all sorted populations. Whole-study results and caveats: A greater similarity of naive, central memory and Treg TCRB repertoires was seen among patients than among healthy donors. Here, the possible influence of HLA type (on TCRB rearrangement) remained unresolved.

Remarks on this clone: The target antigen is unknown.

The sequence was collected from a woman aged 18 to 35 in good health. The V and J genes are TRBV4-2 and TRBJ1-5; 11 bases are shared with TRBD1. The source material was naive CD4+ T cells from blood. Here the CDR3 DNA reads TGTGCCAGCAGCCAGAGGGGACAGGGGGACCAGCCCCAGCATTTT. This gives the protein CASSQRGQGDQPQHF.